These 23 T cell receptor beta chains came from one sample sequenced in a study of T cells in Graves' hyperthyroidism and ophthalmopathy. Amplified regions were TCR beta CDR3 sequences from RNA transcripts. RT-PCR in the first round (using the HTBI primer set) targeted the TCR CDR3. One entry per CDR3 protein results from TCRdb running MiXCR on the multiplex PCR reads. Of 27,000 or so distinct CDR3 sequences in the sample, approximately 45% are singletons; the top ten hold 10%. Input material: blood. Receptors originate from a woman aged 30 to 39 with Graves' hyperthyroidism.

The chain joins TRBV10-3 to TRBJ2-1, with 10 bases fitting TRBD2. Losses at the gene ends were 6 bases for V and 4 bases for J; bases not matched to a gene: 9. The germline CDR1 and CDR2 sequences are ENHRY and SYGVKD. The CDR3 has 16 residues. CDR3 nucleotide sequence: TGTGCCATCAGGGGCAGCGGGAGGGCCGGTTACAATGAGCAGTTCTTC. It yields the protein CAIRGSGRAGYNEQFF.

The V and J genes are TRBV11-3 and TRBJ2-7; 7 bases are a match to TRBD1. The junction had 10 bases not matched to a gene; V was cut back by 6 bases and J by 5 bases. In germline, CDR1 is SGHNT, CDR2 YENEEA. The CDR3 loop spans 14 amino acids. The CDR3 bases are TGTGCCAGCAGTAACCGGGACAGTTCCCACGAGCAGTACTTC. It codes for CASSNRDSSHEQYF.

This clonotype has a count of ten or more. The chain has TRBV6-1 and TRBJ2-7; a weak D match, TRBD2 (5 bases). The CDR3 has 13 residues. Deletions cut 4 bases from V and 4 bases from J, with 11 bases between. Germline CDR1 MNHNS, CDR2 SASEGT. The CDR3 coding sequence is TGTGCCAGCAGTGCCCTCGAGGGTTACGAGCAGTACTTC. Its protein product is CASSALEGYEQYF.

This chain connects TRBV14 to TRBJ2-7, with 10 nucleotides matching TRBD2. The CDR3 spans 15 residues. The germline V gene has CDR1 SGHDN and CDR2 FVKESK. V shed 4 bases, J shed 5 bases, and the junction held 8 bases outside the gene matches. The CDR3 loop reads CASSLAGGSSDEQYF. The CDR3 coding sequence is TGTGCCAGCAGCCTAGCGGGAGGTTCATCCGACGAGCAGTACTTC.

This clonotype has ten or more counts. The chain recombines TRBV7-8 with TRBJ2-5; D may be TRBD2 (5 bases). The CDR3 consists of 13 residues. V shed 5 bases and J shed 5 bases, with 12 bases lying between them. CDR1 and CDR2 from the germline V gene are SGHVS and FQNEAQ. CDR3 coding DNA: TGTGCCAGCAGCCCCCCTAGGGAGGAGACCCAGTACTTC. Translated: CASSPPREETQYF.

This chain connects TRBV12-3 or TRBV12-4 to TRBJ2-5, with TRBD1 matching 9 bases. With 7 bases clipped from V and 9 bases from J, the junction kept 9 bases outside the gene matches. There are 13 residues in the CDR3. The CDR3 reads CASTWGTGQPQYF. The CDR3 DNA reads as TGTGCCAGCACCTGGGGGACAGGGCAGCCCCAGTACTTC.

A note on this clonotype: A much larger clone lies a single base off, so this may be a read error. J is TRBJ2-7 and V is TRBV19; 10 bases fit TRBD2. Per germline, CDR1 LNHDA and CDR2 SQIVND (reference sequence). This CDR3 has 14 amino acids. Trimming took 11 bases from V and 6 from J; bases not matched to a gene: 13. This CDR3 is CAWSGGLAGAEQYF. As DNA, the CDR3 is TGTGCCTGGAGTGGGGGGCTAGCGGGAGCCGAGCAGTACTTC.

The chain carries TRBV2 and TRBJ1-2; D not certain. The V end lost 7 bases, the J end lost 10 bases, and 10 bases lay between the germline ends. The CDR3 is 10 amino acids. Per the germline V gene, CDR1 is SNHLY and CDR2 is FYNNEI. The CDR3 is CASILAAYTF. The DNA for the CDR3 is TGTGCCAGCATACTAGCGGCCTACACCTTC.

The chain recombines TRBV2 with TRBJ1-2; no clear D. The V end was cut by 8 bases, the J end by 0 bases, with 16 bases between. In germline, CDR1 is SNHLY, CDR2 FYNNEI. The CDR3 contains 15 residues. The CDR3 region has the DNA TGTGCCAGCTATAGTCGGGAGTTGGCTAACTATGGCTACACCTTC. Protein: CASYSRELANYGYTF.

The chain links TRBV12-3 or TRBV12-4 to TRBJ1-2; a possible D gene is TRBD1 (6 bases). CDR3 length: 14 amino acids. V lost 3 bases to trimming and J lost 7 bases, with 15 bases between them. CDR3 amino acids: CASSFSNDRTGYTF. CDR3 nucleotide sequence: TGTGCCAGCAGTTTCTCCAATGACAGGACTGGCTACACCTTC.

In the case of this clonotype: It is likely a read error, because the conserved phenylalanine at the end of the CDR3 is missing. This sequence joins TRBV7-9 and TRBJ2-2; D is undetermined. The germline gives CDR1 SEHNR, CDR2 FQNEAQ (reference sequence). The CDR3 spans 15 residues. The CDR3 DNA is TGTGCCAGCAGCTTAGTTTTAACGGTCACCGCGGAGCTGTTTTTA. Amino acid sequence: CASSLVLTVTAELFL.

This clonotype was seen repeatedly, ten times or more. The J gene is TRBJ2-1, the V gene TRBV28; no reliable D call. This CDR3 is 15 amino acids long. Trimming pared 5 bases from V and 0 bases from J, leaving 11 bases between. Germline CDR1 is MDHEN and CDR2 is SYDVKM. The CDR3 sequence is CASSPRPGSYNEQFF. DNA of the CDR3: TGTGCCAGCAGTCCGAGACCCGGCTCCTACAATGAGCAGTTCTTC. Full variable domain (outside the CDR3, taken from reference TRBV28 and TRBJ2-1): DVKVTQSSRYLVKRTGEKVFLECVQDMDHENMFWYRQDPGLGLRLIYFSYDVKMKEKGDIPEGYSVSREKKERFSLILESASTNQTSMYLCASSPRPGSYNEQFFGPGTRLTVL.

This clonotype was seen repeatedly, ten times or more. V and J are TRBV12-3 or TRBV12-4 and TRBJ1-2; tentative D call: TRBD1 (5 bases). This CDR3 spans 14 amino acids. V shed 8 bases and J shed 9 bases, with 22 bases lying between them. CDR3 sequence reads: CASGGPSGVISYTF. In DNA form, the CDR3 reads TGTGCCAGCGGGGGACCGAGCGGCGTAATTAGCTACACCTTC.

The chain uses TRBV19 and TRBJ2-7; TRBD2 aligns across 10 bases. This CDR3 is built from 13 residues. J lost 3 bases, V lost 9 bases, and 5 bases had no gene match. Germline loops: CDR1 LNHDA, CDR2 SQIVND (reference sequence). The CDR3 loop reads CASGTSDYYEQYF. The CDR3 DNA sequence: TGTGCCAGCGGGACTAGCGATTACTACGAGCAGTACTTC.

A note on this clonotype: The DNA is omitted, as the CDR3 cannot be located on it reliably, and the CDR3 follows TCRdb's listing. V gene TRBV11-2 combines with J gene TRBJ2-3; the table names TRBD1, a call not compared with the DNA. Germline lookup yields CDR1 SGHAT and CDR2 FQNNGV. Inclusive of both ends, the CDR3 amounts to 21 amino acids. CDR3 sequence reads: CASSFYICSALDRAYTDTQYF.

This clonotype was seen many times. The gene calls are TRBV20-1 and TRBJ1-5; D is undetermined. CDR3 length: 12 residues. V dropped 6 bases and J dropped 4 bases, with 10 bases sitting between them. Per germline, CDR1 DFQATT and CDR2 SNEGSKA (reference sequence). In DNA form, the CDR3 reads TGCAGTGCACAGTACCAGAATCAGCCCCAGCATTTT. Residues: CSAQYQNQPQHF.

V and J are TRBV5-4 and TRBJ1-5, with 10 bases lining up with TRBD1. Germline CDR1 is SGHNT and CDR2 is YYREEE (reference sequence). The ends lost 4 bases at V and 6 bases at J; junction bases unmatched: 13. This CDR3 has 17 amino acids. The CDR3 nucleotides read TGTGCCAGCAGCCTATCTACGGACAGGGGGTCAGTTCAGCCCCAGCATTTT. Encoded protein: CASSLSTDRGSVQPQHF.

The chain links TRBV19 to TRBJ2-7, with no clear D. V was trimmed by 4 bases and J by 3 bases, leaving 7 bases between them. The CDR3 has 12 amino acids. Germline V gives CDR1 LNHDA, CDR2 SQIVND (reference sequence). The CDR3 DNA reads TGTGCCAGTAGTACGCGGAACTACGAGCAGTACTTC. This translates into CASSTRNYEQYF.

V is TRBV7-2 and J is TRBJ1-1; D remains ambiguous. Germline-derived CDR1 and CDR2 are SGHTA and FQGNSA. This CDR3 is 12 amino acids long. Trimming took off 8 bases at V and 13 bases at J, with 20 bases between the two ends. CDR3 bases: TGTGCCAGCGGCTCCAACCTCAAGGTTGTTTTCTTT. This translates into CASGSNLKVVFF. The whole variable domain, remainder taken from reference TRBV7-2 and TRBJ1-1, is GAGVSQSPSNKVTEKGKDVELRCDPISGHTALYWYRQSLGQGLEFLIYFQGNSAPDKSGLPSDRFSAERTGGSVSTLTIQRTQQEDSAVYLCASGSNLKVVFFGQGTRLTVV.

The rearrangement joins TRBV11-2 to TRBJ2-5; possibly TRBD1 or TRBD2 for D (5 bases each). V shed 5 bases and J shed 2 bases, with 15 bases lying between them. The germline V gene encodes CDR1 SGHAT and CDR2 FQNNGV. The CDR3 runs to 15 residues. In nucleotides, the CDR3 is TGTGCCAGCAGCAGGCCTGGGACGGCACAAGAGACCCAGTACTTC. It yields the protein CASSRPGTAQETQYF.

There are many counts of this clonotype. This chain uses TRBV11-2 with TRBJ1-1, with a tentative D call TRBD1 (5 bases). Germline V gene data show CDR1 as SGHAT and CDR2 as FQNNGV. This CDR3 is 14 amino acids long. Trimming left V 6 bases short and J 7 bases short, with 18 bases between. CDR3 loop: CASRLSMVGLEAFF. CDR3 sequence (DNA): TGTGCCAGCAGGCTTAGCATGGTGGGGCTTGAAGCTTTCTTT.

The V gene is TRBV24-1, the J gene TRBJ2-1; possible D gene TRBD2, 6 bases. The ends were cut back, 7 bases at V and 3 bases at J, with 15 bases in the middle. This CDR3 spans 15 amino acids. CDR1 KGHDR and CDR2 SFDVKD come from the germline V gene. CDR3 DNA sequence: TGTGCCACCAGGGCTGCGGGATCCGGCTACAATGAGCAGTTCTTC. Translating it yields CATRAAGSGYNEQFF.

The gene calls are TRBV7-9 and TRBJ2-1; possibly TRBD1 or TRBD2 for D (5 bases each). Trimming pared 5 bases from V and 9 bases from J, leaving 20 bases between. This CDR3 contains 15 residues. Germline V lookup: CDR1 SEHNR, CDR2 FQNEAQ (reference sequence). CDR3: CASSGRDGERGEQFF. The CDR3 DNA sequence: TGTGCCAGCAGCGGCCGGGACGGGGAGAGGGGTGAGCAGTTCTTC.